Listed here are 8 T cell receptor beta chains from one sample, sequenced in a study of regulatory T cells in long-lasting Graves disease. As to time point: newly diagnosed GD, antithyroid drugs for less than 3 months. The TCR library used RNA extracted from PBMCs. iRepertoire HTBI primers and Arm-PCR of CDR3 regions built TCR beta libraries. TCRdb processed the multiplex PCR reads anew with MiXCR; each CDR3 protein has one entry. The profile shows 400,000 to 450,000 distinct CDR3 sequences, more than 13% of them singletons. The same data also contributed to another study, on T cells in Graves' hyperthyroidism and ophthalmopathy.

Sample: peripheral blood mononuclear cells (PBMCs), taken at new diagnosis, from a patient treated with antithyroid drugs. The receptors stem from a woman aged 25 to 45 with Graves disease.

This clonotype was detected ten times or more. This chain links TRBV30 with TRBJ2-4, with D unresolved. In germline, CDR1 is GTSNPN, CDR2 SVGIG (reference sequence). V was pared by 7 bases and J by 15 bases, with 13 bases between. This CDR3 is built from 9 residues. CDR3 loop: CASADGPYF. The CDR3 DNA sequence: TGTGCCTCCGCGGACGGCCCGTACTTC.

This clonotype was seen repeatedly, ten times or more. CDR3 bases: TGTGCCAGCAGAGGAGGGGTCTACAATGAGCAGTTCTTC. It codes for CASRGGVYNEQFF. The gene calls are TRBV7-9 and TRBJ2-1; D is perhaps TRBD2 (6 bases). V was shortened by 6 bases and J by 3 bases, with 9 bases between the two germline ends. The germline V gene has CDR1 SEHNR and CDR2 FQNEAQ (reference sequence). This CDR3 has 13 amino acids.

Comment on this clonotype: It may be a read error: a sequence one base away is much more abundant. The chain carries TRBV11-3 and TRBJ2-4, with TRBD2 matching 11 bases. The J call may be mistaken, given a closer DNA end match to TRBJ2-3. The CDR3 runs to 17 residues. The germline gives CDR1 SGHNT, CDR2 YENEEA. The CDR3: CASSSTGTSGLRITQYF. CDR3 nucleotides: TGTGCCAGCAGCTCCACTGGGACTAGCGGCCTCCGGATTACGCAGTATTTT.

About this clonotype itself: This may be a read error, as it is one base from a much larger clone. CDR3 protein: CASSYAAGESGNTVYF. CDR3 bases: TGTGCCAGCAGTTACGCGGCAGGGGAGAGCGGAAACACCGTATATTTT. The genes are TRBV6-2 or TRBV6-3 and TRBJ1-3, with TRBD1 as a possible D gene (6 bases). Germline V gives CDR1 MNHEY, CDR2 SVGEGT. This CDR3 is 16 amino acids long.

This clonotype occurred many times. The chain couples TRBV20-1 to TRBJ2-1, with TRBD2 identical over 7 bases. In germline, CDR1 is DFQATT, CDR2 SNEGSKA (reference sequence). V lost 0 bases, J lost 3 bases, and 8 bases stayed unmatched. The CDR3 contains 16 residues. CDR3 sequence reads: CSAREGGSSYYNEQFF. CDR3 nucleotides: TGCAGTGCTAGAGAAGGCGGGAGCTCGTACTACAATGAGCAGTTCTTC.

The chain recombines TRBV20-1 with TRBJ2-7; 8 bases match TRBD1. This CDR3 is built from 10 residues. V lost 5 bases, J lost 6 bases, and 0 bases stayed unmatched. Germline CDR1 DFQATT, CDR2 SNEGSKA (reference sequence). CDR3 coding DNA: TGCAGTGCTGACAGGGGCGAGCAGTACTTC. It specifies CSADRGEQYF.

The chain combines TRBV7-3 with TRBJ1-1, with D perhaps matching TRBD1 (6 bases). This CDR3 is built from 15 residues. CDR1 and CDR2 (germline): SGHTA, FQGTGA. Trimming shortened V by 2 bases and J by 2 bases, and 12 bases separated the two germline ends. The CDR3 nucleotides are TGTGCCAGCAGCTTAGGGGGCGGGCTAAACACTGAAGCTTTCTTT. Amino acid sequence: CASSLGGGLNTEAFF.

This chain links TRBV15 with TRBJ1-2; perhaps TRBD1 as D (5 bases). From germline, CDR1 is LNHNV and CDR2 YYDKDF (reference sequence). CDR3 size: 14 residues. V shed 2 bases and J shed 2 bases, with 9 bases lying between them. The CDR3 region is CATSRSRDNYGYTF. CDR3 coding DNA: TGTGCCACCAGCAGATCCCGGGACAACTATGGCTACACCTTC. The full variable domain, in which reference TRBV15 and TRBJ1-2 provide the parts outside the CDR3, is DAMVIQNPRYQVTQFGKPVTLSCSQTLNHNVMYWYQQKSSQAPKLLFHYYDKDFNNEADTPDNFQSRRPNTSFCFLDIRSPGLGDTAMYLCATSRSRDNYGYTFGSGTRLTVV.